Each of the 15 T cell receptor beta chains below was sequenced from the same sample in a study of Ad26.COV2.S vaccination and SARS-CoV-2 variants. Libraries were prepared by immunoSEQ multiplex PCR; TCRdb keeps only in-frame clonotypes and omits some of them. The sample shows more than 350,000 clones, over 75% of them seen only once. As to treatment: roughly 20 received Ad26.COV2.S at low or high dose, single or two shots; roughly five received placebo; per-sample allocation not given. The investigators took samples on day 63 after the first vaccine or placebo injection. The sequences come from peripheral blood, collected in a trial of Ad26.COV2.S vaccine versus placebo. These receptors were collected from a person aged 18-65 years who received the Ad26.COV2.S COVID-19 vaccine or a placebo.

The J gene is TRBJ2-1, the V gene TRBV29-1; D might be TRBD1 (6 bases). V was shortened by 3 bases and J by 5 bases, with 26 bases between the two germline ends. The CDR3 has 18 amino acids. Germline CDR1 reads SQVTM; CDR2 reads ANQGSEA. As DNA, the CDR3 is TGCAGCGTTGAGGCCCTACAGGGATTAAGGTCCTATGACAATGAGCAGTTCTTC. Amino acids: CSVEALQGLRSYDNEQFF.

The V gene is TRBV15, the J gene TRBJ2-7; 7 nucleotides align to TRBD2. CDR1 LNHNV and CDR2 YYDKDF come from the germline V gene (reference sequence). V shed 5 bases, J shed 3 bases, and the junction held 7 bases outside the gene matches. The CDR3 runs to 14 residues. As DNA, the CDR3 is TGTGCCACCAGCTCGGGAGGAGGGTACTACGAGCAGTACTTC. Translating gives CATSSGGGYYEQYF. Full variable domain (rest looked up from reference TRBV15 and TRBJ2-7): DAMVIQNPRYQVTQFGKPVTLSCSQTLNHNVMYWYQQKSSQAPKLLFHYYDKDFNNEADTPDNFQSRRPNTSFCFLDIRSPGLGDTAMYLCATSSGGGYYEQYFGPGTRLTVT.

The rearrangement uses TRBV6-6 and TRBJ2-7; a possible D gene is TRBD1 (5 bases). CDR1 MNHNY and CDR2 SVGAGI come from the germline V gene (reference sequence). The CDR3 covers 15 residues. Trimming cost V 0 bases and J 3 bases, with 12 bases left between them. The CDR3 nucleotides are TGTGCCAGCAGTTACTCGCGGACACACGTCTACGAGCAGTACTTC. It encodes CASSYSRTHVYEQYF.

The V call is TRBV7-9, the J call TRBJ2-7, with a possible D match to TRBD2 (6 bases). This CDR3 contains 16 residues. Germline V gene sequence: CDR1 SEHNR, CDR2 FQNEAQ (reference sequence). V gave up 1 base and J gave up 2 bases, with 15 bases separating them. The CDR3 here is CASSLVGPGLPYEQYF. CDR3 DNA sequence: TGTGCCAGCAGCTTAGTAGGGCCGGGACTTCCCTACGAGCAGTACTTC.

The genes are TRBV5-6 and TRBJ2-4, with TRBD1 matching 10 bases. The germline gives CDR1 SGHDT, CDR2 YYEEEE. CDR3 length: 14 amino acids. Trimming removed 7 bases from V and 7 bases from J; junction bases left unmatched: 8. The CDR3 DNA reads TGTGCCAGCCAAGACAGGGGGCCTTATAACATTCAGTACTTC. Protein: CASQDRGPYNIQYF.

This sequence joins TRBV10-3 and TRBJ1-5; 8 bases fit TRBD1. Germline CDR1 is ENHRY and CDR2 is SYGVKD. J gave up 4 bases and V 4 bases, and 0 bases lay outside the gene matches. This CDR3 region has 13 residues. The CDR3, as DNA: TGTGCCATCAGTGGGACAGGGAATCAGCCCCAGCATTTT. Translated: CAISGTGNQPQHF.

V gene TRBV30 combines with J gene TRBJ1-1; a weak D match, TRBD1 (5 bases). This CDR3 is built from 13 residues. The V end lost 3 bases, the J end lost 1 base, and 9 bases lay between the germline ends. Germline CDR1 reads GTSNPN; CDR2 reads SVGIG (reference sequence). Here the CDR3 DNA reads TGTGCCTGGAGGAGACAGACGAACACTGAAGCTTTCTTT. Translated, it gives CAWRRQTNTEAFF.

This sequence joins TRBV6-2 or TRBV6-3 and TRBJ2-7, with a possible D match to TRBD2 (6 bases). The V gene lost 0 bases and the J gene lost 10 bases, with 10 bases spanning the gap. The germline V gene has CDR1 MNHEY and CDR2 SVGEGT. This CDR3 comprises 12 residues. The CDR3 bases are TGTGCCAGCAGTTACTCCAAGGGGACTCAGTACTTC. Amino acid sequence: CASSYSKGTQYF.

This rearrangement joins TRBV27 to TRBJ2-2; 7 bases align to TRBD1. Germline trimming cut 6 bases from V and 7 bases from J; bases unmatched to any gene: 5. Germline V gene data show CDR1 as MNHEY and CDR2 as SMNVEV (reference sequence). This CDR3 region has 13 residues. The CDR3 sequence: CASSLGGGGELFF. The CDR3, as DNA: TGTGCCAGCAGCTTAGGGGGCGGCGGGGAGCTGTTTTTT.

CDR3: CASSFIPGQGVTGELFF. The CDR3 nucleotides read TGTGCCAGCAGCTTCATTCCGGGACAGGGGGTCACCGGGGAGCTGTTTTTT. This chain links TRBV7-9 with TRBJ2-2; 11 bases are shared with TRBD1. V lost 3 bases to trimming and J lost 4 bases; unmatched junction nucleotides: 7. The CDR3 is made up of 17 amino acids. Looked up from germline, CDR1 is SEHNR and CDR2 is FQNEAQ (reference sequence).

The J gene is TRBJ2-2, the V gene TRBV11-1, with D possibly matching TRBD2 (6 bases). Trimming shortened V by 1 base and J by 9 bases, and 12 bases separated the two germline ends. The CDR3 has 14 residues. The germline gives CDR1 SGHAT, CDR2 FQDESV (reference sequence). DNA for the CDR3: TGTGCCAGCAGCTTAGAACGAGGGACTTGGGAGCTGTTTTTT. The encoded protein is CASSLERGTWELFF.

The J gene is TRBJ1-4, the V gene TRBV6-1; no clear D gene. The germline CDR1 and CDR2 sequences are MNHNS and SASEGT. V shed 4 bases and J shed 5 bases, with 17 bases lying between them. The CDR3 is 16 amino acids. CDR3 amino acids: CASSARRTGLNEKLFF. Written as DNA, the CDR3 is TGTGCCAGCAGTGCCCGACGGACGGGCTTAAATGAAAAACTGTTTTTT.

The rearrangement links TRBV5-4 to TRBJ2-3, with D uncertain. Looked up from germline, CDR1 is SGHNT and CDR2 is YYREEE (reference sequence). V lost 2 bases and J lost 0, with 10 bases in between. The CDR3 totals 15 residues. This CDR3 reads CASSLSGSSTDTQYF. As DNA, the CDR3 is TGTGCCAGCAGCTTAAGTGGCTCTAGCACAGATACGCAGTATTTT.

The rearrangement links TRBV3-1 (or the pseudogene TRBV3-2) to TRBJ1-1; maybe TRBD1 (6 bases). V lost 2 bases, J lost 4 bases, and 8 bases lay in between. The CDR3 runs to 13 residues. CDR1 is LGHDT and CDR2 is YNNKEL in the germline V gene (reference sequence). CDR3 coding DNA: TGTGCCAGCAGCCAAAGGGGGAGCACTGAAGCTTTCTTT. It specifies CASSQRGSTEAFF.

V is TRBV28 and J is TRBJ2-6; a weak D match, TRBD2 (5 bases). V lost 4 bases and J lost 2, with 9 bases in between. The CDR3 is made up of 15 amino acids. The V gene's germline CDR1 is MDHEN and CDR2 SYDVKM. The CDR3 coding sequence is TGTGCCAGCAGTTACGGGGAAGCTGGGGCCAACGTCCTGACTTTC. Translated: CASSYGEAGANVLTF.